This T cell receptor beta chain was sequenced during a study of control samples from healthy donors and cancer patients. Trimming took 3 bases from V and 8 from J, leaving 13 bases between them. Germline V lookup: CDR1 MNHNS, CDR2 SASEGT. The CDR3 spans 13 residues. TCRdb's table, derived via immunoSEQ multiplex PCR, lists solely in-frame clones and lacks some. Here the sample spans 35,000 to 40,000 clones, around 83% being singletons. Sequencing was done on a sample of PBMCs. This clonotype originated in a woman in her fifties or sixties with lung cancer. The genes are TRBV6-1 and TRBJ1-1, with D uncertain. CDR3 DNA sequence: TGTGCCAGCAGTGATCCTCGGGGATCGGAAGCTTTCTTT. It yields the protein CASSDPRGSEAFF.